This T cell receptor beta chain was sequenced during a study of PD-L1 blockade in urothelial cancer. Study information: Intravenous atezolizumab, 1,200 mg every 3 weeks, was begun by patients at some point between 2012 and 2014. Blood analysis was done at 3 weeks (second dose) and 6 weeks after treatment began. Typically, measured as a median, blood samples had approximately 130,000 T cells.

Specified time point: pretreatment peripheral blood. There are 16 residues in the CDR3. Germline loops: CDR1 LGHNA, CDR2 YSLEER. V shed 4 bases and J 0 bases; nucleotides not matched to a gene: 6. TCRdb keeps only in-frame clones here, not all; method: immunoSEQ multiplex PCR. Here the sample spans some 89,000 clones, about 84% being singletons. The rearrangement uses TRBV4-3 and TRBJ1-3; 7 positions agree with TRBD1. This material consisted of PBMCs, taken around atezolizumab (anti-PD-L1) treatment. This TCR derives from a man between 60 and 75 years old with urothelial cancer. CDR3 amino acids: CASSRRDRGSGNTIYF. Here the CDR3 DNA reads TGCGCCAGCAGCCGCCGGGACAGAGGCTCTGGAAACACCATATATTTT.